Shown below are 24 T cell receptor beta chains from a single sample sequenced in a study of CD8+ T cells in alopecia areata. Extraction of RNA preceded its reverse transcription into cDNA, which served as the sequencing template. This table comes from immunoSEQ multiplex PCR, and its TCRdb copy is limited to in-frame clones, with some not included. The sample lists approximately 180,000 clones, 63% seen once, with about 1.7% in the top ten. The source material was CD4+ T cells sorted from blood, sampled at week 0. The receptors shown here come from a human donor with alopecia areata.

The chain combines TRBV6-1 with TRBJ2-7, with D perhaps TRBD1 (5 bases). Trimming removed 6 bases at V and 8 bases at J, with 17 bases between. CDR1 is MNHNS, CDR2 SASEGT, per germline. This CDR3 is built from 13 residues. Here the CDR3 reads CASSDSFQDKQYF. The DNA for the CDR3 is TGTGCCAGCAGCGACTCCTTCCAGGACAAGCAGTACTTC.

The rearrangement links TRBV15 to TRBJ2-4; 9 bases match TRBD2. Trimming at V came to 5 bases and at J to 1 base, leaving 6 bases not matched to a gene. CDR1 and CDR2 (germline): LNHNV, YYDKDF (reference sequence). The CDR3 spans 16 residues. CDR3 sequence (DNA): TGTGCCACCAGCGAAGCTAGCGGGGTTGCCAAAAACATTCAGTACTTC. Protein product: CATSEASGVAKNIQYF.

The rearrangement links TRBV2 to TRBJ1-5; D uncertain. The germline CDR1 and CDR2 sequences are SNHLY and FYNNEI. CDR3 length: 13 residues. Trimming removed 1 base from V and 3 bases from J, with 4 bases in between. CDR3 in amino acids: CASSEGYNQPQHF. CDR3 bases: TGTGCCAGCAGTGAAGGATACAATCAGCCCCAGCATTTT.

The V and J genes are TRBV25-1 and TRBJ2-2, with 7 bases identical to TRBD1. The CDR3 covers 14 residues. Germline loops: CDR1 MGHDK, CDR2 SYGVNS. V lost 4 bases and J lost 7; bases outside the gene matches: 6. CDR3 region: CASSARRGSGELFF. The DNA for the CDR3 is TGTGCCAGCAGTGCTCGCAGGGGGAGCGGGGAGCTGTTTTTT.

The chain links TRBV29-1 to TRBJ2-7, with 8 bases matching TRBD1. J was trimmed by 3 bases and V by 4 bases; bases with no gene match: 2. The CDR3 has 12 amino acids. The germline CDR1 and CDR2 sequences are SQVTM and ANQGSEA. In DNA form, the CDR3 reads TGCAGCGTTGGGGACAGGTTCTACGAGCAGTACTTC. Protein sequence: CSVGDRFYEQYF.

Concerning this clone itself: The sample carries other DNA sequences with the same CDR3. The chain links TRBV30 to TRBJ2-6, with no clear D. This CDR3 spans 13 amino acids. V lost 0 bases and J 1 base, leaving 1 base between the germline ends. Looked up from germline, CDR1 is GTSNPN and CDR2 is SVGIG (reference sequence). The CDR3 loop reads CAWSVSGANVLTF. As DNA, the CDR3 is TGTGCCTGGAGTGTGTCTGGGGCCAACGTCCTGACTTTC.

The rearrangement joins TRBV10-3 to TRBJ2-7; D gene unclear. Germline values: CDR1 ENHRY, CDR2 SYGVKD. V lost 10 bases and J 0 bases, leaving 7 bases between the germline ends. The CDR3 is 11 residues long. As DNA, the CDR3 is TGTGCCACCCATGACTCCTACGAGCAGTACTTC. It encodes CATHDSYEQYF.

This clone has just a few counts. The chain carries TRBV5-1 and TRBJ2-7; D tentatively reads TRBD1 or TRBD2 (5 bases each). Trimming shortened V by 0 bases and J by 3 bases, and 10 bases separated the two germline ends. Per the germline V gene, CDR1 is SGHRS and CDR2 is YFSETQ. CDR3 length equals 14 residues. The CDR3 loop is CASSLEGRYYEQYF. For the CDR3, the DNA is TGCGCCAGCAGCTTGGAGGGGAGATACTACGAGCAGTACTTC. The full variable domain, with the rest looked up from reference TRBV5-1 and TRBJ2-7, is KAGVTQTPRYLIKTRGQQVTLSCSPISGHRSVSWYQQTPGQGLQFLFEYFSETQRNKGNFPGRFSGRQFSNSRSEMNVSTLELGDSALYLCASSLEGRYYEQYFGPGTRLTVT.

This clone has only a few counts. This chain links TRBV2 with TRBJ2-7, with D perhaps TRBD2 (5 bases). V dropped 6 bases and J dropped 7 bases, with 16 bases sitting between them. Germline CDR1 is SNHLY and CDR2 is FYNNEI. The CDR3 contains 13 residues. CDR3 sequence: CASRADGLGEQYF. In nucleotides, the CDR3 is TGTGCCAGCAGAGCGGACGGTCTAGGGGAGCAGTACTTC.

This clone was found a few times. The chain couples TRBV18 to TRBJ1-2, with a weak D call TRBD1 (5 bases). CDR3 length equals 14 residues. Trimming left V 6 bases short and J 6 bases short, with 17 bases between. CDR1 is KGHSH, CDR2 LQKENI, per germline. Here the CDR3 reads CASSRYSGEDGYTF. Written as DNA, the CDR3 is TGTGCCAGCTCCCGTTATTCGGGGGAAGATGGCTACACCTTC.

V is TRBV29-1 and J is TRBJ1-2, with D possibly being TRBD1 (5 bases). This CDR3 contains 14 residues. The germline V gene encodes CDR1 SQVTM and CDR2 ANQGSEA. V was trimmed by 1 base and J by 3 bases, leaving 12 bases between them. Here the CDR3 reads CSVEGTQLHYGYTF. CDR3 DNA sequence: TGCAGCGTTGAAGGGACACAACTACACTATGGCTACACCTTC.

This chain uses TRBV29-1 with TRBJ1-4, with D tentatively TRBD1 (5 bases). The CDR3 has 12 residues. Between the trimmed V and J ends, which lost 7 bases and 8 bases, there was a span of 14 bases. The germline CDR1 and CDR2 sequences are SQVTM and ANQGSEA. The CDR3 DNA follows: TGCAGCGCAGGGACCCCCGGGGAAAAACTGTTTTTT. This codes for CSAGTPGEKLFF.

CDR3 bases: TGCAGCGCCTCTTCCCGATGGACTGAAGCTTTCTTT. Translating gives CSASSRWTEAFF. V is TRBV29-1 and J is TRBJ1-1; the D is unclear. Germline V gives CDR1 SQVTM, CDR2 ANQGSEA. This CDR3 spans 12 amino acids. Trimming stripped 7 bases from V and 5 bases from J, with 14 bases between.

Concerning this clone: In the same sample, other DNA sequences code for this CDR3. The chain uses TRBV29-1 and TRBJ2-2; D is perhaps TRBD1 or TRBD2 (5 bases each). V was trimmed by 6 bases and J by 0 bases, leaving 11 bases between them. The CDR3 loop spans 14 amino acids. CDR1 and CDR2 from the germline V gene are SQVTM and ANQGSEA. The CDR3 loop is CSVTGTANTGELFF. The CDR3 DNA follows: TGCAGCGTGACCGGGACGGCGAACACCGGGGAGCTGTTTTTT.

The chain recombines TRBV27 with TRBJ1-2; 7 bases line up with TRBD1. The CDR3 sequence is 15 residues long. CDR1 is MNHEY and CDR2 is SMNVEV in the germline V gene (reference sequence). The ends lost 7 bases at V and 4 bases at J; junction bases unmatched: 12. The CDR3 loop is CASTFKGGQLYGYTF. CDR3 DNA sequence: TGTGCCAGCACCTTCAAGGGGGGACAGCTCTATGGCTACACCTTC.

The chain couples TRBV13 to TRBJ1-1; 9 positions match TRBD1. V was pared by 5 bases and J by 4 bases, with 5 bases of the junction left unmatched. This CDR3 is 14 amino acids long. Germline loops: CDR1 PRHDT, CDR2 FYEKMQ (reference sequence). CDR3 loop: CASSPPDRGTEAFF. The CDR3, as DNA: TGTGCCAGCAGCCCACCGGACAGGGGCACTGAAGCTTTCTTT.

This rearrangement joins TRBV4-3 to TRBJ2-1; 10 bases fit TRBD2. The germline V gene encodes CDR1 LGHNA and CDR2 YSLEER. V shed 2 bases and J 9 bases; nucleotides not matched to a gene: 7. The CDR3 length is 15 residues. The CDR3 region is CASSQILAGGSEQFF. In nucleotides, the CDR3 is TGCGCCAGCAGCCAAATCTTAGCGGGGGGTAGTGAGCAGTTCTTC.

The chain carries TRBV27 and TRBJ2-2; no clear D gene. The germline CDR1 and CDR2 sequences are MNHEY and SMNVEV (reference sequence). V was cut by 7 bases and J by 7 bases, with 13 bases left in between. The CDR3 length is 13 residues. CDR3 bases: TGTGCCAGCACTACGGACCTGGGCGGGGAGCTGTTTTTT. This encodes CASTTDLGGELFF.

The rearrangement links TRBV29-1 to TRBJ2-2, with unresolved D. The CDR3 sequence is 13 residues long. The V gene lost 3 bases and the J gene lost 6 bases, with 11 bases spanning the gap. Germline assignment: CDR1 SQVTM and CDR2 ANQGSEA. This chain's CDR3 is CSVESLLSGELFF. The CDR3 DNA sequence: TGCAGCGTTGAGTCCTTGTTGTCCGGGGAGCTGTTTTTT.

CDR3 sequence (DNA): TGTGCCAGCAGTACTTACCGACGAGGCCCCGGCTCCTACGAGCAGTACTTC. Protein product: CASSTYRRGPGSYEQYF. V and J are TRBV7-8 and TRBJ2-7; D gene uncertain. The CDR3 is 17 amino acids. V lost 6 bases and J lost 0, with 21 bases in between. Germline loops: CDR1 SGHVS, CDR2 FQNEAQ.

This clone has only a few counts. The chain couples TRBV7-3 to TRBJ2-3; D is unresolved. This CDR3 is 15 amino acids long. V gave up 5 bases and J gave up 0 bases, with 12 bases separating them. Germline CDR1 and CDR2: SGHTA and FQGTGA. The CDR3 region is CASSLQASSTDTQYF. The CDR3 nucleotides are TGTGCCAGCAGCCTCCAGGCTTCTAGCACAGATACGCAGTATTTT.

The V call is TRBV9, the J call TRBJ1-5; TRBD1 might be the D (6 bases). Germline V gives CDR1 SGDLS, CDR2 YYNGEE. Trimming removed 4 bases at V and 4 bases at J, with 9 bases between. The CDR3 totals 13 residues. CDR3 protein: CASSSRGNQPQHF. CDR3 DNA: TGTGCCAGCAGCTCAAGGGGGAATCAGCCCCAGCATTTT.

This chain joins TRBV5-6 and TRBJ1-6; TRBD1 aligns across 11 bases. The V gene's germline CDR1 is SGHDT and CDR2 YYEEEE. Trimming at V came to 3 bases and at J to 7 bases, leaving 9 bases not matched to a gene. CDR3 length equals 17 residues. CDR3 sequence reads: CASSSTLDRGLNSPLHF. CDR3 sequence (DNA): TGTGCCAGCAGCTCTACCTTGGACAGGGGGCTCAATTCACCCCTCCACTTT. Drawing the rest from reference TRBV5-6 and TRBJ1-6, the complete variable domain is DAGVTQSPTHLIKTRGQQVTLRCSPKSGHDTVSWYQQALGQGPQFIFQYYEEEERQRGNFPDRFSGHQFPNYSSELNVNALLLGDSALYLCASSSTLDRGLNSPLHFGNGTRLTVT.

This chain links TRBV27 with TRBJ1-6; D uncertain. The CDR3 contains 14 residues. Trimming shortened V by 3 bases and J by 9 bases, and 12 bases separated the two germline ends. Germline CDR1 is MNHEY and CDR2 is SMNVEV (reference sequence). The CDR3 nucleotides read TGTGCCAGCAGTTTGCCACCGCAAGGTTCACCCCTCCACTTT. Translation gives CASSLPPQGSPLHF.